The 5 T cell receptor beta chains given below trace back to one sample, sequenced in a study of metastatic and nonmetastatic thyroid tumors. TCRdb re-called the PCR reads through MiXCR. This sample has roughly 20,000 clones, with approximately 16% found just once. All patients were treatment-naive before thyroid surgery. Sequencing used blood. The origin of the receptors is a male donor with papillary thyroid cancer or a benign thyroid nodule (not recorded which). Some clones in this sample may be carry-over from other donors' samples.

J is TRBJ2-7 and V is TRBV18, with 7 bases that match TRBD1. After removal of 3 bases from V and 2 bases from J, the junction contained 4 bases not matched to a gene. In germline, CDR1 is KGHSH, CDR2 LQKENI. The CDR3 consists of 14 residues. CDR3 DNA: TGTGCCAGCTCACCCCGGGACAGAACCTACGAGCAGTACTTC. It encodes CASSPRDRTYEQYF. The full variable domain, with the rest looked up from reference TRBV18 and TRBJ2-7, is NAGVMQNPRHLVRRRGQEARLRCSPMKGHSHVYWYRQLPEEGLKFMVYLQKENIIDESGMPKERFSAEFPKEGPSILRIQQVVRGDSAAYFCASSPRDRTYEQYFGPGTRLTVT.

This clone was recorded a few times. This may come from a read error, since a much larger clone is one base off. V is TRBV20-1 and J is TRBJ2-5; D might be TRBD1 or TRBD2, each matching 5 bases. The CDR3 runs 14 residues. CDR1 and CDR2 from the germline V gene are DFQATT and SNEGSKA (reference sequence). V lost 0 bases and J lost 5, with 13 bases in between. DNA of the CDR3: TGCAGTGCTAGAGATTTGGGGGTAGGGGAGACCCAGTACTTC. Residues: CSARDLGVGETQYF.

V usage is TRBV11-2 and J usage is TRBJ2-7; tentative D call: TRBD2 (6 bases). Germline V lookup: CDR1 SGHAT, CDR2 FQNNGV. Trimming left V 5 bases short and J 2 bases short, with 13 bases between. The length of the CDR3 is 14 residues. In DNA form, the CDR3 reads TGTGCCAGCAGCCAACTAGCTGGGACCTACGAGCAGTACTTC. Translating gives CASSQLAGTYEQYF.

This clone rates as medium-sized. The chain employs TRBV6-2 or TRBV6-3 and TRBJ1-3, with D uncertain. V was clipped by 2 bases and J by 4 bases, with 18 bases between them. The CDR3 runs to 17 residues. Germline loops: CDR1 MNHEY, CDR2 SVGEGT. The CDR3 DNA sequence: TGTGCCAGCAGTTACCCCCGGCGCGGCCGAGCGGGAAACACCATATATTTT. The encoded protein is CASSYPRRGRAGNTIYF.

This clone was recorded many times. The rearrangement links TRBV20-1 to TRBJ1-3; the D gene is possibly TRBD1 (5 bases). Trimming took 6 bases from V and 2 from J, leaving 17 bases between them. The germline gives CDR1 DFQATT, CDR2 SNEGSKA (reference sequence). CDR3 length equals 15 residues. The CDR3 DNA sequence: TGCAGTGCCCGCAGCGGGCGGGGCCCTGGAAACACCATATATTTT. Protein sequence: CSARSGRGPGNTIYF.